The 12 T cell receptor beta chains below were found in one sample sequenced in a study of shared clonotypes between healthy human individuals. Sequencing used immunoSEQ multiplex PCR; TCRdb keeps in-frame clones, though not all of them. The sample holds 2,100,000 or so clones, around 95% seen once. The sequenced sample was naive CD4+ T cells sorted from blood. Subset here: CD45RA+ positively selected. These receptors were obtained from a man younger than 35 in good health.

Note on this clone: This same CDR3 is encoded by further DNA sequences in the sample. The rearrangement links TRBV7-2 to TRBJ1-4; D is unclear. CDR1 is SGHTA and CDR2 is FQGNSA in the germline V gene. With 1 base removed from V and 0 bases from J, the gap between germline ends came to 6 bases. The CDR3 contains 15 residues. This CDR3 reads CASSLVAATNEKLFF. The CDR3 DNA sequence: TGTGCCAGCAGCTTAGTCGCCGCAACTAATGAAAAACTGTTTTTT.

The V and J genes are TRBV29-1 and TRBJ2-3; TRBD1 agrees at 11 bases. The germline CDR1 and CDR2 sequences are SQVTM and ANQGSEA. V lost 8 bases and J lost 7; bases outside the gene matches: 8. This CDR3 has 13 residues. The CDR3 coding sequence is TGCAGCTCCGGACAGGGGGCCACGAATACGCAGTATTTT. Translation gives CSSGQGATNTQYF.

The chain employs TRBV6-1 and TRBJ1-5; 11 bases agree with TRBD1. CDR1 and CDR2 from the germline V gene are MNHNS and SASEGT. The CDR3 has 15 residues. V was pared by 10 bases and J by 3 bases, with 8 bases of the junction left unmatched. CDR3 coding DNA: TGTGCCACCGGACAGGGGGCCTTGACCAATCAGCCCCAGCATTTT. Its protein is CATGQGALTNQPQHF.

This clone has just one count. This chain links TRBV10-1 with TRBJ1-4, with D tentatively TRBD1 (5 bases). Germline V CDR1 and CDR2: WNHNN, SYGVQD (reference sequence). V lost 5 bases and J lost 7, with 14 bases in between. This CDR3 region has 14 residues. The CDR3 loop reads CASSFTGGGEKLFF. CDR3 bases: TGCGCCAGCAGTTTCACCGGGGGAGGTGAAAAACTGTTTTTT.

The rearrangement joins TRBV9 to TRBJ2-7, with D perhaps matching TRBD2 (6 bases). V gave up 4 bases and J gave up 0 bases, with 11 bases separating them. The CDR3 has 14 residues. CDR1 and CDR2 from the germline V gene are SGDLS and YYNGEE. For the CDR3, the DNA is TGTGCCAGCAGCTCTGGGGGGAGCTCCTACGAGCAGTACTTC. Residues: CASSSGGSSYEQYF.

The genes are TRBV15 and TRBJ2-3, with D perhaps matching TRBD1 or TRBD2 (7 bases each). V dropped 1 base and J dropped 0 bases, with 17 bases sitting between them. Germline V CDR1 and CDR2: LNHNV, YYDKDF (reference sequence). CDR3 length: 18 residues. The CDR3 here is CATSRGIRQGGSTDTQYF. CDR3 in DNA: TGTGCCACCAGCAGAGGGATAAGACAGGGAGGGAGCACAGATACGCAGTATTTT. The variable domain in full, with the rest retrieved from reference TRBV15 and TRBJ2-3, is DAMVIQNPRYQVTQFGKPVTLSCSQTLNHNVMYWYQQKSSQAPKLLFHYYDKDFNNEADTPDNFQSRRPNTSFCFLDIRSPGLGDTAMYLCATSRGIRQGGSTDTQYFGPGTRLTVL.

V is TRBV5-6 and J is TRBJ2-5; D is perhaps TRBD1 (5 bases). In germline, CDR1 is SGHDT, CDR2 YYEEEE. V was pared by 0 bases and J by 4 bases, with 13 bases between. The CDR3 runs 15 residues. CDR3 region: CASSLALKGRETQYF. The CDR3 DNA is TGTGCCAGCAGCTTGGCCTTGAAGGGGCGAGAGACCCAGTACTTC.

This chain connects TRBV10-3 to TRBJ1-4; no reliable D call. Germline V gene data show CDR1 as ENHRY and CDR2 as SYGVKD. The V gene lost 4 bases and the J gene lost 4 bases, with 7 bases spanning the gap. This CDR3 comprises 13 residues. CDR3 nucleotide sequence: TGTGCCATCAGTGGGGGTTTTAATGAAAAACTGTTTTTT. Its translation is CAISGGFNEKLFF.

The chain couples TRBV30 to TRBJ2-2; D is undetermined. In germline, CDR1 is GTSNPN, CDR2 SVGIG (reference sequence). The V end was cut by 2 bases, the J end by 6 bases, with 4 bases between. CDR3 length equals 11 residues. CDR3 nucleotide sequence: TGTGCCTGGAGTTATTCCGGGGAGCTGTTTTTT. It yields the protein CAWSYSGELFF.

This chain uses TRBV7-2 with TRBJ1-1; D is unclear. CDR1 is SGHTA and CDR2 is FQGNSA in the germline V gene. Trimming pared 3 bases from V and 1 base from J, leaving 9 bases between. This CDR3 region has 14 residues. CDR3 loop: CASSFFRSNTEAFF. As DNA, the CDR3 is TGTGCCAGCAGCTTCTTCAGATCGAACACTGAAGCTTTCTTT.

This clone has a handful of counts. The gene calls are TRBV5-5 and TRBJ1-1; D not certain. From germline, CDR1 is SGHKS and CDR2 YYEKEE (reference sequence). CDR3 length equals 14 residues. V was cut by 1 base and J by 1 base, with 8 bases left in between. The CDR3 DNA sequence: TGTGCCAGCAGCTTGTGGCTTTGGAACACTGAAGCTTTCTTT. Amino acid sequence: CASSLWLWNTEAFF.

The CDR3 loop reads CASSQSGTGNTGELFF. CDR3 DNA sequence: TGTGCCAGCAGCCAGTCCGGGACAGGTAACACCGGGGAGCTGTTTTTT. V and J are TRBV4-2 and TRBJ2-2, with 8 bases lining up with TRBD1. In germline, CDR1 is LGHNA, CDR2 YNFKEQ. CDR3 length: 16 residues. Germline trimming cut 3 bases from V and 2 bases from J; bases unmatched to any gene: 5.